This T cell receptor (beta chain) emerged from a study of cytomegalovirus exposure and HLA in healthy donors. Study in general: Unique TCRs numbering 75 million to 95 million, obtained from HLA-typed donors, made up an early data release.

PCR was performed using 60 Vbeta and 13 Jbeta primers. Only in-frame clones appear in the TCRdb table, and some are missing; sequencing was by immunoSEQ multiplex PCR. The data contain fewer than 150,000 clones, about 80% of them seen just once; the ten biggest clones take up approximately 5.1%. V was pared by 6 bases and J by 4 bases, with 15 bases between. CDR1 and CDR2 from the germline V gene are MNHNS and SASEGT. There are 14 residues in the CDR3. Source material: PBMCs. This clonotype was sampled from a male donor in good health and CMV-seronegative. The V gene is TRBV6-1, the J gene TRBJ1-1; a possible D gene is TRBD1 (6 bases). The CDR3: CASRVYRDRTEAFF. The CDR3 coding sequence is TGTGCCAGCAGAGTATACAGGGACCGCACTGAAGCTTTCTTT.